Below, 19 T cell receptor beta chains from the same sample are listed, as sequenced in a study of sequential checkpoint blockade in melanoma. The treatment here: randomized to nivolumab then ipilimumab (arm A) or the reverse (arm B). Sequencing used immunoSEQ multiplex PCR; TCRdb keeps in-frame clones, though not all of them. The sample includes about 21,000 clones, roughly 80% seen only once; the top ten take around 10%. This specimen consisted of CD8+ T cells sorted from blood (inferred from file names), obtained from a patient given nivolumab and ipilimumab in sequence. These receptor sequences come from a human donor with melanoma.

This chain connects TRBV7-9 to TRBJ1-5; D is unclear. The CDR3 extends over 12 amino acids. Trimming shortened V by 6 bases and J by 4 bases, and 7 bases separated the two germline ends. CDR1 is SEHNR, CDR2 FQNEAQ, per germline (reference sequence). The CDR3 sequence: CASSWRNQPQHF. CDR3 DNA sequence: TGTGCCAGCAGTTGGAGGAATCAGCCCCAGCATTTT.

The chain joins TRBV9 to TRBJ2-7; tentative D call: TRBD2 (6 bases). CDR1 and CDR2 from the germline V gene are SGDLS and YYNGEE. The CDR3 consists of 15 residues. V lost 4 bases and J lost 0, with 14 bases in between. This chain's CDR3 is CASSPQRVLSYEQYF. The CDR3 DNA sequence: TGTGCCAGCAGCCCCCAGCGGGTCCTCTCCTACGAGCAGTACTTC.

The chain couples TRBV28 to TRBJ2-7, with 11 positions matching TRBD1. The CDR3 consists of 15 residues. The germline CDR1 and CDR2 sequences are MDHEN and SYDVKM. The ends lost 4 bases at V and 7 bases at J; junction bases unmatched: 9. The CDR3 DNA reads as TGTGCCAGCAGTTGGCCGGGACAGGGGGTAATAGAGCAGTACTTC. This translates into CASSWPGQGVIEQYF.

This clone was counted a single time. No conserved phenylalanine or tryptophan is present at the end of the CDR3, so a read error is the likely explanation. Because the CDR3's place on the DNA is in doubt, the DNA is left out and the CDR3 is given as listed by TCRdb. CDR3 sequence: CATQVAGGPI. J is TRBJ2-7 and V is TRBV21-1; TRBD2, the table's D call, lacks a check against the DNA. TRBV21-1 corresponds to a pseudogene. The CDR3 has 10 amino acids, counting both end residues.

This clone came up a few times. The chain couples TRBV5-1 to TRBJ2-1, with a weak D call TRBD1 (5 bases). Germline values: CDR1 SGHRS, CDR2 YFSETQ. CDR3 length: 17 amino acids. V lost 3 bases and J 4 bases, leaving 20 bases between the germline ends. CDR3 sequence: CASSSLQQARSYNEQFF. Here the CDR3 DNA reads TGCGCCAGCAGCTCTTTACAACAGGCACGATCATACAATGAGCAGTTCTTC.

The rearrangement uses TRBV28 and TRBJ1-5; TRBD1 matches at 7 bases. V shed 7 bases and J 6 bases; nucleotides not matched to a gene: 9. The CDR3 totals 14 residues. Per the germline V gene, CDR1 is MDHEN and CDR2 is SYDVKM. The CDR3 coding sequence is TGTGCCAGCACCCCGGACAGGTCGTTTCAGCCCCAGCATTTT. Its protein product is CASTPDRSFQPQHF.

V is TRBV7-8 and J is TRBJ2-4, with TRBD1 matching 7 bases. CDR3 length: 16 residues. Germline V lookup: CDR1 SGHVS, CDR2 FQNEAQ. Germline trimming cut 5 bases from V and 0 bases from J; bases unmatched to any gene: 7. The CDR3 DNA reads TGTGCCAGCAGCCTAAGGACAGGCCGAGCCAAAAACATTCAGTACTTC. It is translated as CASSLRTGRAKNIQYF. The whole variable domain, filled in from reference TRBV7-8 and TRBJ2-4, reads GAGVSQSPRYKVAKRGQDVALRCDPISGHVSLFWYQQALGQGPEFLTYFQNEAQLDKSGLPSDRFFAERPEGSVSTLKIQRTQQEDSAVYLCASSLRTGRAKNIQYFGAGTRLSVL.

The V gene is TRBV7-9, the J gene TRBJ2-1; tentatively, D is TRBD2 (5 bases). Trimming removed 0 bases from V and 8 bases from J, with 26 bases in between. CDR3 size: 19 residues. Per the germline V gene, CDR1 is SEHNR and CDR2 is FQNEAQ (reference sequence). CDR3 sequence reads: CASSLARASWETVGYEQFF. The DNA of the CDR3 is TGTGCCAGCAGCTTAGCGCGGGCTAGTTGGGAAACAGTCGGTTATGAGCAGTTCTTC.

The rearrangement links TRBV7-3 to TRBJ2-7; a possible D gene is TRBD2 (5 bases). The CDR3 covers 15 residues. Per the germline V gene, CDR1 is SGHTA and CDR2 is FQGTGA. V dropped 2 bases and J dropped 5 bases, with 16 bases sitting between them. CDR3 nucleotides: TGTGCCAGCAGCTTAGGGCCGGGATATCCCCACGAGCAGTACTTC. Translation: CASSLGPGYPHEQYF.

This chain connects TRBV9 to TRBJ1-1; D call uncertain. This CDR3 is 14 amino acids long. Trimming removed 0 bases from V and 0 bases from J, with 6 bases in between. Germline V gene sequence: CDR1 SGDLS, CDR2 YYNGEE. The DNA for the CDR3 is TGTGCCAGCAGCGTAGCGGTTCTGAACACTGAAGCTTTCTTT. Its translation is CASSVAVLNTEAFF.

The chain employs TRBV19 and TRBJ1-1; a possible D gene is TRBD1 (5 bases). V lost 6 bases to trimming and J lost 4 bases, with 12 bases between them. The CDR3 consists of 13 residues. The germline V gene encodes CDR1 LNHDA and CDR2 SQIVND (reference sequence). The CDR3 here is CASSEGEGTEAFF. Here the CDR3 DNA reads TGTGCCAGTAGCGAAGGGGAGGGCACTGAAGCTTTCTTT.

This clone has only one observation. V and J are TRBV29-1 and TRBJ1-1, with 10 bases fitting TRBD1. Germline-derived CDR1 and CDR2 are SQVTM and ANQGSEA. Losses at the gene ends were 4 bases for V and 7 bases for J; bases not matched to a gene: 6. This CDR3 is 13 amino acids long. CDR3 nucleotides: TGCAGCGTTGTGGGACAGGGGTTGAATGAAGCTTTCTTT. This encodes CSVVGQGLNEAFF.

The rearrangement uses TRBV28 and TRBJ2-7; 10 bases are a match to TRBD1. Per the germline V gene, CDR1 is MDHEN and CDR2 is SYDVKM. With V trimmed by 5 bases and J by 2 bases, 6 bases remained unmatched. The CDR3 is made up of 15 amino acids. The CDR3 spells CASSPGTGVAYEQYF. Written as DNA, the CDR3 is TGTGCCAGCAGTCCCGGGACAGGGGTGGCCTACGAGCAGTACTTC.

This clone was seen a few times. This chain connects TRBV4-1 to TRBJ1-5, with TRBD1 matching 8 bases. The germline gives CDR1 MGHRA, CDR2 YSYEKL. CDR3 size: 15 residues. V was pared by 5 bases and J by 6 bases, with 9 bases of the junction left unmatched. CDR3 nucleotides: TGCGCCAGCAGCGAAGGACAGGGCGAGGCTCAGCCCCAGCATTTT. Translating gives CASSEGQGEAQPQHF.

This chain uses TRBV5-8 with TRBJ2-7, with D tentatively TRBD2 (6 bases). This CDR3 contains 14 residues. Trimming took 3 bases from V and 0 from J, leaving 10 bases between them. Looked up from germline, CDR1 is SGHTS and CDR2 is YDEGEE. As DNA, the CDR3 is TGTGCCAGCAGCTGGGGGGACTCCTCCTACGAGCAGTACTTC. Residues: CASSWGDSSYEQYF.

The chain recombines TRBV28 with TRBJ2-7, with 10 positions matching TRBD2. The V segment lost 6 bases and the J segment 3 bases; nucleotides outside the gene matches: 8. CDR1 and CDR2 (germline): MDHEN, SYDVKM. The CDR3 extends over 15 amino acids. CDR3 residues: CASSQIIAGGYEQYF. The CDR3 nucleotides are TGTGCCAGCAGCCAAATAATAGCGGGGGGCTACGAGCAGTACTTC. Looking up the rest from reference TRBV28 and TRBJ2-7 gives the full variable domain: DVKVTQSSRYLVKRTGEKVFLECVQDMDHENMFWYRQDPGLGLRLIYFSYDVKMKEKGDIPEGYSVSREKKERFSLILESASTNQTSMYLCASSQIIAGGYEQYFGPGTRLTVT.

The chain combines TRBV4-2 with TRBJ1-1, with no clear D. Germline V gene lookup returns CDR1 LGHNA and CDR2 YNFKEQ. This CDR3 contains 14 residues. The germline V and J ends were trimmed by 1 base and 5 bases, with 11 bases remaining between them. This chain's CDR3 is CASSQVMGGTEAFF. The CDR3 nucleotides read TGTGCCAGCAGCCAAGTTATGGGAGGGACTGAAGCTTTCTTT.

The chain employs TRBV5-5 and TRBJ1-1; no reliable D call. The CDR3 contains 12 residues. V lost 1 base and J 7 bases, leaving 8 bases between the germline ends. Germline V gene data show CDR1 as SGHKS and CDR2 as YYEKEE (reference sequence). Here the CDR3 reads CASSLLAVEAFF. As DNA, the CDR3 is TGTGCCAGCAGCTTGTTAGCGGTTGAAGCTTTCTTT.

A few counts support this clone. The V call is TRBV9, the J call TRBJ1-1; 8 nucleotides agree with TRBD1. This CDR3 region has 14 residues. Germline CDR1 is SGDLS and CDR2 is YYNGEE. The V and J ends lost 0 bases and 10 bases, in that order; junction bases with no gene match: 8. The DNA for the CDR3 is TGTGCCAGCAGCGTAGATGGCAGGGGGCGGGGAGCTTTCTTT. Protein sequence: CASSVDGRGRGAFF.